Below are 10 T cell receptor beta chains sequenced from a single sample in a study of tumor T cells in aggressive B-cell lymphoma. Assay: immunoSEQ multiplex PCR; the TCRdb copy retains only in-frame clones and omits some. Here the sample spans 2,500 to 3,500 clones, approximately 89% being singletons. The sample consisted of tumor tissue. The source of these receptors is an adult with diffuse large B cell lymphoma.

This chain links TRBV7-2 with TRBJ1-5, with 12 bases lining up with TRBD1. In germline, CDR1 is SGHTA, CDR2 FQGNSA. This CDR3 is 14 amino acids long. V dropped 4 bases and J dropped 9; count of bases not matched to a gene: 4. The CDR3 DNA is TGTGCCAGCAGCTCCGGGACAGGGGGCCGGCCCCAGCATTTT. Protein: CASSSGTGGRPQHF.

The J gene is TRBJ1-1, the V gene TRBV7-2, with TRBD1 as a possible D gene (5 bases). Germline CDR1 reads SGHTA; CDR2 reads FQGNSA. Trimming took 0 bases from V and 3 from J, leaving 14 bases between them. The CDR3 has 16 residues. The DNA of the CDR3 is TGTGCCAGCAGCTTAGCCAACCAGGGTGGGGACACTGAAGCTTTCTTT. Protein product: CASSLANQGGDTEAFF.

The chain has TRBV19 and TRBJ1-5; tentative D call: TRBD1 (6 bases). This CDR3 region has 17 residues. Trimming stripped 6 bases from V and 10 bases from J, with 28 bases between. The V gene's germline CDR1 is LNHDA and CDR2 SQIVND (reference sequence). CDR3 coding DNA: TGTGCCAGTAGCCTGTCGCGGACAGTGGGTCAATCAGGTCCCCAGCATTTT. Residues: CASSLSRTVGQSGPQHF. The full variable domain, rest sourced from reference TRBV19 and TRBJ1-5, is DGGITQSPKYLFRKEGQNVTLSCEQNLNHDAMYWYRQDPGQGLRLIYYSQIVNDFQKGDIAEGYSVSREKKESFPLTVTSAQKNPTAFYLCASSLSRTVGQSGPQHFGDGTRLSIL.

This clone was picked up one time. CDR3 amino acids: CASSLSGRAPLANYGYTF. CDR3 nucleotide sequence: TGTGCCAGCAGTTTATCGGGCAGGGCCCCTTTAGCTAACTATGGCTACACCTTC. The J gene is TRBJ1-2, the V gene TRBV27, with D possibly being TRBD1 (5 bases). V lost 0 bases and J 0 bases, leaving 17 bases between the germline ends. The germline V gene has CDR1 MNHEY and CDR2 SMNVEV (reference sequence). There are 18 residues in the CDR3.

This chain connects TRBV10-3 to TRBJ1-3; no firm D call. Trimming pared 3 bases from V and 8 bases from J, leaving 8 bases between. This CDR3 contains 12 residues. Looked up from germline, CDR1 is ENHRY and CDR2 is SYGVKD. As DNA, the CDR3 is TGTGCCATCAGTGACCCAGCGTACACCATATATTTT. Translation gives CAISDPAYTIYF.

The chain employs TRBV19 and TRBJ1-2; D is uncertain. CDR1 LNHDA and CDR2 SQIVND come from the germline V gene (reference sequence). The CDR3 extends over 13 amino acids. V lost 6 bases and J 4 bases, leaving 12 bases between the germline ends. CDR3 loop: CASSGWGGYGYTF. The CDR3 nucleotides read TGTGCCAGTAGCGGATGGGGAGGCTATGGCTACACCTTC.

The count of this clone is one. The chain is built from TRBV5-1 and TRBJ2-7, with D possibly matching TRBD2 (7 bases). The CDR3 has 16 amino acids. CDR1 SGHRS and CDR2 YFSETQ come from the germline V gene. The germline V and J ends were trimmed by 4 bases and 7 bases, with 24 bases remaining between them. The CDR3 bases are TGCGCCAGCAGCATCCTAAAGGGCGGGAGAGGGGGTGAGCAGTACTTC. It translates to CASSILKGGRGGEQYF.

This chain links TRBV5-6 with TRBJ1-1, with 9 positions matching TRBD1. In germline, CDR1 is SGHDT, CDR2 YYEEEE. The J segment lost 5 bases and the V segment lost 4 bases, leaving 6 bases of the junction unmatched. This CDR3 has 14 residues. In DNA, the CDR3 is TGTGCCAGCAGCACGGAAGACAGGGGGACTGAAGCTTTCTTT. This encodes CASSTEDRGTEAFF.

V usage is TRBV25-1 and J usage is TRBJ1-4; D is perhaps TRBD1 (6 bases). The CDR3 consists of 14 residues. The germline V gene encodes CDR1 MGHDK and CDR2 SYGVNS. Trimming took off 6 bases at V and 10 bases at J, with 18 bases between the two ends. The CDR3: CASSADSTGAKLFF. CDR3 DNA sequence: TGTGCCAGCAGCGCGGACAGCACCGGGGCAAAACTGTTTTTT.

The rearrangement uses TRBV5-4 and TRBJ2-3; D perhaps matches TRBD1 (5 bases). This CDR3 contains 15 residues. The germline gives CDR1 SGHNT, CDR2 YYREEE (reference sequence). V lost 4 bases to trimming and J lost 3 bases, with 15 bases between them. The CDR3 loop is CASSPPPTETDTQYF. CDR3 coding DNA: TGTGCCAGCAGCCCCCCCCCGACAGAGACAGATACGCAGTATTTT.